The sequence of this TCR beta chain was determined in a study of blood T cell repertoires in COVID-19. Study-level information: In each case, the material was cDNA or gDNA derived from T cells, B-cell-depleted T cells, or PBMCs.

The CDR3 runs 19 residues. Unmatched junction bases numbered 19, after V lost 3 bases and J lost 8 bases. Germline V lookup: CDR1 SGHAT, CDR2 FQNNGV. This clone appeared a few times. Seattle-derived patients entered the study during active infection and were followed longitudinally. Per the authors' pipeline: Amplification of reference gene primers provided the estimated nucleated cell counts. Sequenced by immunoSEQ multiplex PCR; TCRdb stores in-frame clones only, minus some. V and J calls and clone size follow that table, whereas D and trimming were derived from the DNA. Found here are more than 200,000 clones, more than 85% of them singletons; the top ten hold roughly 5%.

The chain has TRBV11-2 and TRBJ2-3; 11 bases map to TRBD1. The receptor comes from an older woman with COVID-19, enrolled during active disease. Source material: peripheral blood. This CDR3 is CASSFAGQGVTRILGTQYF. The CDR3 bases are TGTGCCAGCAGCTTTGCGGGACAGGGGGTAACTAGGATTCTGGGTACGCAGTATTTT.